The entry below gives a single T cell receptor beta chain sequence along with its context. Assay used: immunoSEQ multiplex PCR; TCRdb lists only in-frame clones, some missing. Here the sample spans roughly 14,000 clones, about 87% being singletons. This sample was included in a study of control samples from healthy donors and cancer patients. Germline V lookup: CDR1 SGDLS, CDR2 YYNGEE. There are 20 residues in the CDR3. Between the trimmed V and J ends, which lost 4 bases and 0 bases, there was a span of 26 bases. The origin of this receptor is a woman in her 70s with colorectal cancer. V is TRBV9 and J is TRBJ2-1; D is perhaps TRBD2 (6 bases). The source material was PBMCs. In DNA, the CDR3 is TGTGCCAGCAGCCCCCGGCTGGGCGGGGCAAAAGGGAGCTCCTACAATGAGCAGTTCTTC. Translated, it gives CASSPRLGGAKGSSYNEQFF. The full variable domain, with the rest looked up from reference TRBV9 and TRBJ2-1, is DSGVTQTPKHLITATGQRVTLRCSPRSGDLSVYWYQQSLDQGLQFLIQYYNGEERAKGNILERFSAQQFPDLHSELNLSSLELGDSALYFCASSPRLGGAKGSSYNEQFFGPGTRLTVL.